Listed below are T cell receptor beta chains from one sample, sequenced in a study of blood T cells in healthy people across ages. A single record per CDR3 protein comes from TCRdb applying MiXCR to the 5' RACE reads. This sample carries some 1 million distinct CDR3 sequences, less than 50% of them seen once, and the ten largest clones take over 15%. The specimen was blood. The receptor source for this set is a woman aged 55-69 years in good health. The CDR3 runs from the conserved cysteine through the conserved F or W. The D gene is left open where the match is weak. Clone size, where shown, is once, few, many, or a class for clones that have expanded.

clone_size: NA
v_call: TRBV6-1
d_call: NA
j_call: TRBJ2-4
cdr3_aa: CASSVTPQGGNIQYF
cdr3_nt: TGTGCCAGCAGTGTTACCCCGCAGGGAGGAAACATTCAGTACTTC

clone_size: NA
v_call: TRBV28
d_call: NA
j_call: TRBJ2-5
cdr3_aa: CASSENLGQGETQYF
cdr3_nt: TGTGCCAGCAGCGAGAATCTTGGGCAGGGGGAGACCCAGTACTTC

clone_size: NA
v_call: TRBV12-3/TRBV12-4
d_call: NA
j_call: TRBJ2-3
cdr3_aa: CASTSGAGGADTQYF
cdr3_nt: TGTGCCAGCACCAGTGGGGCAGGAGGGGCAGATACGCAGTATTTT

clone_size: NA
v_call: TRBV7-9
d_call: TRBD2
j_call: TRBJ2-1
cdr3_aa: CASSLRAASGPSYNEQFF
cdr3_nt: TGTGCCAGCAGCTTAAGGGCGGCTAGCGGGCCTTCCTACAATGAGCAGTTCTTC

clone_size: NA
v_call: TRBV29-1
d_call: NA
j_call: TRBJ2-7
cdr3_aa: CSVRWDIGRQYF
cdr3_nt: TGCAGCGTACGTTGGGACATCGGTCGTCAGTACTTC

clone_size: few
v_call: TRBV29-1
d_call: NA
j_call: TRBJ2-7
cdr3_aa: CSVAQGTYEQYF
cdr3_nt: TGCAGCGTGGCACAGGGAACCTACGAGCAGTACTTC

clone_size: NA
v_call: TRBV7-2
d_call: NA
j_call: TRBJ2-1
cdr3_aa: CASSFPGTWNEQFF
cdr3_nt: TGTGCCAGCAGCTTTCCCGGGACCTGGAATGAGCAGTTCTTC

clone_size: NA
v_call: TRBV5-1
d_call: TRBD1
j_call: TRBJ2-2
cdr3_aa: CASSPRQGAFGTGELFF
cdr3_nt: TGCGCCAGCAGCCCAAGACAGGGTGCCTTCGGCACCGGGGAGCTGTTTTTT

clone_size: few
v_call: TRBV6-5
d_call: TRBD1
j_call: TRBJ1-4
cdr3_aa: CASSYQQGTNEKLFF
cdr3_nt: TGTGCCAGCAGTTACCAACAGGGGACTAATGAAAAACTGTTTTTT

clone_size: NA
v_call: TRBV9
d_call: TRBD1
j_call: TRBJ2-5
cdr3_aa: CASSVEGGTGPHNEQYF
cdr3_nt: TGTGCCAGCAGCGTAGAGGGGGGGACAGGGCCCCACAATGAGCAGTACTTC

clone_size: NA
v_call: TRBV12-3/TRBV12-4
d_call: NA
j_call: TRBJ2-7
cdr3_aa: CASSLRFSGLPYEQYF
cdr3_nt: TGTGCCAGCAGTTTGAGGTTTAGCGGTCTGCCCTACGAGCAGTACTTC

clone_size: NA
v_call: TRBV5-1
d_call: TRBD2
j_call: TRBJ2-3
cdr3_aa: CASSLAGTRNTGTQYF
cdr3_nt: TGCGCCAGCAGCTTGGCCGGGACTAGAAACACAGGTACGCAGTATTTT

clone_size: NA
v_call: TRBV3-1
d_call: NA
j_call: TRBJ1-2
cdr3_aa: CASSQASGGYTF
cdr3_nt: TGTGCCAGCAGCCAAGCAAGTGGAGGCTACACCTTC

clone_size: NA
v_call: TRBV5-1
d_call: TRBD2
j_call: TRBJ2-7
cdr3_aa: CATSSGRPTPGEQYF
cdr3_nt: TGCGCCACCTCTAGCGGGAGACCCACCCCTGGCGAGCAGTACTTC

clone_size: few
v_call: TRBV14
d_call: TRBD1
j_call: TRBJ1-4
cdr3_aa: CASSLDRVANEKLFF
cdr3_nt: TGTGCCAGCAGCCTGGACAGGGTCGCCAATGAAAAACTGTTTTTT

clone_size: NA
v_call: TRBV30
d_call: NA
j_call: TRBJ1-4
cdr3_aa: CAWSPHNRETNEKLFF
cdr3_nt: TGTGCCTGGAGTCCCCATAACCGGGAAACTAATGAAAAACTGTTTTTT

clone_size: few
v_call: TRBV6-5
d_call: NA
j_call: TRBJ2-7
cdr3_aa: CASSSLLGGTYEQYF
cdr3_nt: TGTGCCAGCAGTTCTTTGTTGGGCGGAACCTACGAGCAGTACTTC

clone_size: NA
v_call: TRBV7-9
d_call: NA
j_call: TRBJ2-1
cdr3_aa: CASSLGDRRVGEQFF
cdr3_nt: TGTGCCAGCAGCTTAGGGGACCGGCGGGTGGGTGAGCAGTTCTTC

clone_size: NA
v_call: TRBV4-1
d_call: TRBD2
j_call: TRBJ2-1
cdr3_aa: CASSQTNSGAPRNEQFF
cdr3_nt: TGCGCCAGCAGCCAGACTAATAGCGGGGCCCCTCGGAATGAGCAGTTCTTC

clone_size: NA
v_call: TRBV27
d_call: NA
j_call: TRBJ2-2
cdr3_aa: CASSLGVLGGSDTGELFF
cdr3_nt: TGTGCCAGCAGTTTAGGTGTGCTGGGAGGTTCAGACACCGGGGAGCTGTTTTTT

clone_size: NA
v_call: TRBV11-1
d_call: TRBD2
j_call: TRBJ2-4
cdr3_aa: CASSSRGLAGGEAKNIQYF
cdr3_nt: TGTGCCAGCAGCTCCCGGGGACTAGCGGGAGGGGAGGCCAAAAACATTCAGTACTTC

clone_size: NA
v_call: TRBV5-1
d_call: NA
j_call: TRBJ2-5
cdr3_aa: CASSLRAGFRETQYF
cdr3_nt: TGCGCCAGCAGCTTGAGGGCAGGGTTTCGGGAGACCCAGTACTTC

clone_size: NA
v_call: TRBV5-1
d_call: TRBD2
j_call: TRBJ2-3
cdr3_aa: CASSLASGGFTDTQYF
cdr3_nt: TGCGCCAGCAGCTTGGCTAGCGGGGGCTTCACAGATACGCAGTATTTT

clone_size: NA
v_call: TRBV6-1
d_call: TRBD2
j_call: TRBJ2-3
cdr3_aa: CASSEAVGLAVLNTDTQYF
cdr3_nt: TGTGCCAGCAGTGAAGCCGTTGGACTAGCGGTACTTAACACAGATACGCAGTATTTT

clone_size: NA
v_call: TRBV27
d_call: NA
j_call: TRBJ2-7
cdr3_aa: CASHDAYEQYF
cdr3_nt: TGTGCCAGCCACGACGCCTACGAGCAGTACTTC

clone_size: NA
v_call: TRBV6-2/TRBV6-3
d_call: NA
j_call: TRBJ2-3
cdr3_aa: CASSYSRDPPAWDTQYF
cdr3_nt: TGTGCCAGCAGTTACTCGAGAGACCCCCCAGCATGGGATACGCAGTATTTT

clone_size: many
v_call: TRBV28
d_call: TRBD2
j_call: TRBJ2-1
cdr3_aa: CASSYTAGARGEQFF
cdr3_nt: TGTGCCAGCAGTTACACAGCGGGAGCTCGGGGTGAGCAGTTCTTC

clone_size: NA
v_call: TRBV7-8
d_call: TRBD2
j_call: TRBJ2-5
cdr3_aa: CASSSGRAEGRETQYF
cdr3_nt: TGTGCCAGCAGCTCCGGGAGGGCGGAAGGACGAGAGACCCAGTACTTC

clone_size: few
v_call: TRBV27
d_call: NA
j_call: TRBJ1-6
cdr3_aa: CASSFGLGGDGSPLHF
cdr3_nt: TGTGCCAGCAGTTTTGGGTTGGGAGGAGACGGTTCACCCCTCCACTTT

clone_size: few
v_call: TRBV29-1
d_call: TRBD1
j_call: TRBJ2-1
cdr3_aa: CSVEGLGQGSFGEQFF
cdr3_nt: TGCAGCGTTGAAGGGCTGGGACAGGGGAGCTTTGGGGAGCAGTTCTTC

clone_size: once
v_call: TRBV28
d_call: NA
j_call: TRBJ2-7
cdr3_aa: CASSLAFSRREQYF
cdr3_nt: TGTGCCAGCAGTTTGGCCTTTAGCCGGCGCGAGCAGTACTTC

clone_size: few
v_call: TRBV4-1
d_call: NA
j_call: TRBJ2-7
cdr3_aa: CASSQGRTTYEQYF
cdr3_nt: TGCGCCAGCAGCCAAGGCCGGACAACCTACGAGCAGTACTTC

clone_size: few
v_call: TRBV3-1
d_call: TRBD2
j_call: TRBJ2-1
cdr3_aa: CASSQMAGGGYNEQFF
cdr3_nt: TGTGCCAGCAGCCAAATGGCGGGAGGGGGGTACAATGAGCAGTTCTTC

clone_size: few
v_call: TRBV6-6
d_call: NA
j_call: TRBJ2-7
cdr3_aa: CASSHPMGDYYEQYF
cdr3_nt: TGTGCCAGCAGCCACCCTATGGGCGACTACTACGAGCAGTACTTC

clone_size: NA
v_call: TRBV3-1
d_call: TRBD1
j_call: TRBJ1-2
cdr3_aa: CASSQGQVLGYGYTF
cdr3_nt: TGTGCCAGCAGCCAGGGACAGGTCTTGGGCTATGGCTACACCTTC

clone_size: NA
v_call: TRBV9
d_call: NA
j_call: TRBJ2-7
cdr3_aa: CASSAGVSRSSYEQYF
cdr3_nt: TGTGCCAGCAGCGCAGGTGTAAGCCGAAGCTCCTACGAGCAGTACTTC

clone_size: once
v_call: TRBV9
d_call: NA
j_call: TRBJ2-5
cdr3_aa: CASSVGDTGREETQYF
cdr3_nt: TGTGCCAGCAGCGTAGGAGACACAGGTCGAGAAGAGACCCAGTACTTC

clone_size: NA
v_call: TRBV10-2
d_call: NA
j_call: TRBJ1-5
cdr3_aa: CASSESTRTPIQPQHF
cdr3_nt: TGCGCCAGCAGTGAGAGTACGAGGACCCCGATTCAGCCCCAGCATTTT

clone_size: NA
v_call: TRBV20-1
d_call: NA
j_call: TRBJ2-4
cdr3_aa: CSAWDNRAKNIQYF
cdr3_nt: TGCAGTGCTTGGGATAATAGGGCCAAAAACATTCAGTACTTC

clone_size: few
v_call: TRBV11-2
d_call: NA
j_call: TRBJ1-2
cdr3_aa: CASSLGGKGYGYTF
cdr3_nt: TGTGCCAGCAGCTTAGGAGGGAAGGGCTATGGCTACACCTTC

clone_size: NA
v_call: TRBV6-1
d_call: TRBD1
j_call: TRBJ2-7
cdr3_aa: CASSEGSRDSSYEQYF
cdr3_nt: TGTGCCAGCAGTGAAGGGTCCCGGGACAGCTCCTACGAGCAGTACTTC

clone_size: NA
v_call: TRBV12-3/TRBV12-4
d_call: NA
j_call: TRBJ1-2
cdr3_aa: CASSETTNYGYTF
cdr3_nt: TGTGCCAGCAGTGAGACAACGAACTATGGCTACACCTTC

clone_size: NA
v_call: TRBV7-2
d_call: NA
j_call: TRBJ2-7
cdr3_aa: CASSLVLPAAASYEQYF
cdr3_nt: TGTGCCAGCAGCTTAGTCCTCCCAGCGGCCGCCTCCTACGAGCAGTACTTC

clone_size: NA
v_call: TRBV20-1
d_call: NA
j_call: TRBJ2-7
cdr3_aa: CSASLDYYEQYF
cdr3_nt: TGCAGTGCTAGTTTAGACTATTACGAGCAGTACTTC

clone_size: few
v_call: TRBV20-1
d_call: NA
j_call: TRBJ2-5
cdr3_aa: CSARGDWQETQYF
cdr3_nt: TGCAGTGCTAGAGGGGACTGGCAAGAGACCCAGTACTTC

clone_size: few
v_call: TRBV27
d_call: NA
j_call: TRBJ2-7
cdr3_aa: CASSFGPPTGEQYF
cdr3_nt: TGTGCCAGCAGTTTCGGCCCCCCAACGGGCGAGCAGTACTTC

clone_size: NA
v_call: TRBV7-2
d_call: NA
j_call: TRBJ2-1
cdr3_aa: CASSPLLRYSYNEQFF
cdr3_nt: TGTGCCAGCAGCCCCCTCTTGAGGTACTCCTACAATGAGCAGTTCTTC

clone_size: few
v_call: TRBV20-1
d_call: TRBD2
j_call: TRBJ2-7
cdr3_aa: CSARDWTRGLAAYEQYF
cdr3_nt: TGCAGTGCTAGAGATTGGACGAGAGGCCTAGCGGCCTACGAGCAGTACTTC

clone_size: NA
v_call: TRBV29-1
d_call: TRBD1
j_call: TRBJ1-4
cdr3_aa: CSGRQGSVEKLFF
cdr3_nt: TGCAGCGGAAGACAGGGAAGCGTTGAAAAACTGTTTTTT

clone_size: NA
v_call: TRBV27
d_call: NA
j_call: TRBJ1-2
cdr3_aa: CASSSGQFGYTF
cdr3_nt: TGTGCCAGCAGTTCCGGACAGTTTGGCTACACCTTC

clone_size: NA
v_call: TRBV3-1
d_call: NA
j_call: TRBJ2-1
cdr3_aa: CASSPPAQGRVAGHNEQFF
cdr3_nt: TGTGCCAGCAGCCCCCCGGCACAGGGGAGAGTAGCGGGCCACAATGAGCAGTTCTTC

clone_size: NA
v_call: TRBV10-3
d_call: TRBD2
j_call: TRBJ2-7
cdr3_aa: CAISEAAGTSYEQYF
cdr3_nt: TGTGCCATCAGTGAGGCAGCGGGAACCTCCTACGAGCAGTACTTC

clone_size: many
v_call: TRBV29-1
d_call: TRBD1
j_call: TRBJ1-6
cdr3_aa: CSVRDREYSPLHF
cdr3_nt: TGCAGCGTTCGCGACAGGGAATATTCACCCCTCCACTTT